This T cell receptor beta chain was recovered during a study of blood T cell repertoires in COVID-19. Per the germline V gene, CDR1 is MNHEY and CDR2 is SVGEGT. V was pared by 0 bases and J by 0 bases, with 9 bases between. This CDR3 has 16 amino acids. Data came from immunoSEQ multiplex PCR; TCRdb stores just in-frame clones and leaves some out. The table lists approximately 190,000 clones, about 86% of them singletons. What was sequenced was PBMCs or T cells enriched from blood (not recorded which). This sequence joins TRBV6-2 or TRBV6-3 and TRBJ2-1; D might be TRBD2 (6 bases). The source is a woman in her 40s in a cohort exposed to, infected with or recovered from COVID-19 (not recorded which). The CDR3 sequence is CASSYSTAGSYNEQFF. CDR3 DNA: TGTGCCAGCAGTTACTCGACAGCGGGCTCCTACAATGAGCAGTTCTTC.